This passage covers 6 T cell receptor beta chains from one sample sequenced in a study of shared T cell receptors in the human thymus. TCRdb's table, derived via immunoSEQ multiplex PCR, lists solely in-frame clones and lacks some. The repertoire consists of hundreds of thousands of clones, with 85% to 90% occurring once and the leading ten covering about 0.01%. These data were also reused for a study on human thymus T cells.

Sequenced material: thymocytes. The receptors come from a boy in the first two years of life with a congenital heart defect.

This chain connects TRBV7-2 to TRBJ2-1, with unresolved D. V lost 1 base and J 8 bases, leaving 3 bases between the germline ends. This CDR3 region has 11 residues. CDR1 and CDR2 (germline): SGHTA, FQGNSA. CDR3 region: CASSLVYEQFF. As DNA, the CDR3 is TGTGCCAGCAGCTTAGTCTATGAGCAGTTCTTC.

This clone was observed a handful of times. As DNA, the CDR3 is TGTGCCAGCAGCCAAGGAGGAAGGTTAGCGGGAGAAGGGTACAATGAGCAGTTCTTC. As protein: CASSQGGRLAGEGYNEQFF. The chain links TRBV4-2 to TRBJ2-1; 9 bases agree with TRBD2. V dropped 1 base and J dropped 4; count of bases not matched to a gene: 14. The CDR3 consists of 19 residues. Looked up from germline, CDR1 is LGHNA and CDR2 is YNFKEQ.

This chain joins TRBV7-6 and TRBJ1-1, with D hard to call. This CDR3 comprises 17 residues. V was clipped by 0 bases and J by 3 bases, with 17 bases between them. CDR1 and CDR2 (germline): SGHVS, FNYEAQ. The CDR3 coding sequence is TGTGCCAGCAGCTTAGCGAGGGATGTGGATGGGGACACTGAAGCTTTCTTT. This sequence encodes CASSLARDVDGDTEAFF. Full variable domain (outside the CDR3, taken from reference TRBV7-6 and TRBJ1-1): GAGVSQSPRYKVTKRGQDVALRCDPISGHVSLYWYRQALGQGPEFLTYFNYEAQQDKSGLPNDRFSAERPEGSISTLTIQRTEQRDSAMYRCASSLARDVDGDTEAFFGQGTRLTVV.

J is TRBJ2-2 and V is TRBV10-3; D possibly corresponds to TRBD2 (6 bases). There are 16 residues in the CDR3. Germline V lookup: CDR1 ENHRY, CDR2 SYGVKD. V shed 0 bases and J shed 1 base, with 9 bases lying between them. CDR3 in amino acids: CAISESKRVNTGELFF. The CDR3, as DNA: TGTGCCATCAGTGAGTCCAAGCGGGTGAACACCGGGGAGCTGTTTTTT.

This sequence joins TRBV28 and TRBJ1-2, with D tentatively TRBD1 (5 bases). The germline gives CDR1 MDHEN, CDR2 SYDVKM. V lost 3 bases and J 8 bases, leaving 13 bases between the germline ends. The CDR3 loop spans 13 amino acids. The CDR3 nucleotides read TGTGCCAGCAGTTTTTCAGGGTTCGGAGGCTACACCTTC. Translating gives CASSFSGFGGYTF.

The chain carries TRBV11-3 and TRBJ2-5; 7 bases match TRBD1. CDR3 length equals 14 residues. Germline V CDR1 and CDR2: SGHNT, YENEEA. V lost 8 bases, J lost 3 bases, and 9 bases stayed unmatched. In nucleotides, the CDR3 is TGTGCCAGCGGATTTGGGACAGCCGAAGAGACCCAGTACTTC. Translation: CASGFGTAEETQYF.